These 16 T cell receptor beta chains were sequenced from one sample in a study of CD8 T cells in Susac syndrome. Reverse transcription of roughly 0.45 to 1 ug RNA used random hexamers. TCRdb recomputed calls from the immunoSEQ multiplex PCR reads with MiXCR, one row per CDR3 protein. In the table there are 150,000 to 200,000 distinct CDR3 sequences, 93% of which are singletons. The material sequenced was CD4+ T cells from PBMCs. These receptors were taken from a human donor in good health.

The chain employs TRBV23-1 and TRBJ1-6; D is unresolved. TRBV23-1 carries the ORF label, with uncertain function. V lost 6 bases and J lost 3, with 12 bases in between. The CDR3 covers 15 residues. The CDR3 here is CASRRGSYYNSPLHF. The CDR3 nucleotides read TGCGCCAGCAGACGAGGGAGCTACTATAATTCACCCCTCCACTTT.

This sequence joins TRBV15 and TRBJ2-7, with no clear D. Germline CDR1 LNHNV, CDR2 YYDKDF (reference sequence). The CDR3 runs to 14 residues. Between the trimmed V and J ends, which lost 0 bases and 0 bases, there was a span of 6 bases. In DNA, the CDR3 is TGTGCCACCAGCAGAGATTTTGGCTCCTACGAGCAGTACTTC. Translation gives CATSRDFGSYEQYF.

The chain joins TRBV16 to TRBJ1-5; no clear D. The CDR3 extends over 12 amino acids. The germline gives CDR1 KGHSY, CDR2 FQNENV. The germline V and J ends were trimmed by 3 bases and 4 bases, with 4 bases remaining between them. CDR3 coding DNA: TGTGCCAGCAGCCAGATGAATCAGCCCCAGCATTTT. Protein: CASSQMNQPQHF. The variable domain in full, completed from reference TRBV16 and TRBJ1-5, reads GEEVAQTPKHLVRGEGQKAKLYCAPIKGHSYVFWYQQVLKNEFKFLISFQNENVFDETGMPKERFSAKCLPNSPCSLEIQATKLEDSAVYFCASSQMNQPQHFGDGTRLSIL.

The chain has TRBV21-1 and TRBJ1-2; TRBD1 reflects the table's D call only, with no check against the DNA. TRBV21-1 is flagged as a pseudogene. The CDR3 sequence is 13 residues long. The CDR3 here is CASTWAGVYGYTF. CDR3 coding DNA: TGTGCCAGCACCTGGGCAGGGGTCTATGGCTACACCTTC.

The gene calls are TRBV12-3 or TRBV12-4 and TRBJ2-1; D is unresolved. The CDR3 spans 12 residues. V lost 7 bases and J 1 base, leaving 5 bases between the germline ends. The CDR3 protein is CASIGSYNEQFF. The CDR3 nucleotides read TGTGCCAGCATAGGGTCCTACAATGAGCAGTTCTTC.

The genes are TRBV12-3 or TRBV12-4 and TRBJ2-1; D is uncertain. The CDR3 length is 12 residues. Trimming took off 5 bases at V and 7 bases at J, with 9 bases between the two ends. In DNA form, the CDR3 reads TGTGCCAGCAGTCGCCCCGTTAATGAGCAGTTCTTC. Translated: CASSRPVNEQFF.

The chain carries TRBV20-1 and TRBJ2-2, with unresolved D. The length of the CDR3 is 12 residues. Germline V gene data show CDR1 as DFQATT and CDR2 as SNEGSKA (reference sequence). V dropped 6 bases and J dropped 6 bases, with 11 bases sitting between them. CDR3 nucleotide sequence: TGCAGTGCACCCTCTAGTCCCGGGGAGCTGTTTTTT. Amino acids: CSAPSSPGELFF.

The chain carries TRBV15 and TRBJ2-7; tentative D call: TRBD2 (5 bases). CDR3 length: 16 residues. Per the germline V gene, CDR1 is LNHNV and CDR2 is YYDKDF (reference sequence). Trimming left V 0 bases short and J 4 bases short, with 16 bases between. The CDR3 bases are TGTGCCACCAGCAGAGATATCACCAGAAGAGGGTACGAGCAGTACTTC. Amino acid sequence: CATSRDITRRGYEQYF.

CDR3 nucleotide sequence: TGTGCCAGCAGTAAGGACAGCCAAGAGACCCAGTACTTC. Translating it yields CASSKDSQETQYF. The chain is built from TRBV12-3 or TRBV12-4 and TRBJ2-5, with D tentatively TRBD1 (6 bases). V was trimmed by 5 bases and J by 1 base, leaving 8 bases between them. This CDR3 region has 13 residues.

The chain employs TRBV2 and TRBJ2-1; maybe TRBD2 (6 bases). The CDR3 runs 14 residues. With 7 bases removed from V and 3 bases from J, the gap between germline ends came to 13 bases. From germline, CDR1 is SNHLY and CDR2 FYNNEI. As DNA, the CDR3 is TGTGCCAGCATCGAGCGGGCCGGCTACAATGAGCAGTTCTTC. Translating gives CASIERAGYNEQFF.

This chain joins TRBV20-1 and TRBJ1-1; tentative D call: TRBD1 (6 bases). The CDR3 spans 14 residues. Germline assignment: CDR1 DFQATT and CDR2 SNEGSKA (reference sequence). The V end was cut by 2 bases, the J end by 4 bases, with 14 bases between. The CDR3 protein is CSARRFLGATEAFF. CDR3 DNA sequence: TGCAGTGCTAGAAGGTTCTTGGGGGCCACTGAAGCTTTCTTT.

This clonotype appeared a few times. The chain employs TRBV6-5 and TRBJ2-5; maybe TRBD2 (5 bases). Looked up from germline, CDR1 is MNHEY and CDR2 is SVGAGI. The CDR3 has 11 residues. Trimming left V 4 bases short and J 12 bases short, with 12 bases between. In DNA form, the CDR3 reads TGTGCCAGCAGTTCTTACGGGATGGAGTACTTC. This translates into CASSSYGMEYF.

V is TRBV6-5 and J is TRBJ2-7, with TRBD1 identical over 11 bases. This CDR3 is 14 amino acids long. Germline V gives CDR1 MNHEY, CDR2 SVGAGI. The V and J ends lost 5 bases and 6 bases, in that order; junction bases with no gene match: 6. The CDR3: CASSTGQGGSEQYF. CDR3 nucleotide sequence: TGTGCCAGCAGTACGGGACAGGGGGGATCCGAGCAGTACTTC.

The V and J genes are TRBV12-3 or TRBV12-4 and TRBJ1-6, with TRBD1 matching 11 bases. J gave up 10 bases and V 5 bases, and 4 bases lay outside the gene matches. This CDR3 has 14 residues. The CDR3: CASSARDRGSPLHF. In nucleotides, the CDR3 is TGTGCCAGCAGTGCCCGGGACAGGGGGTCACCCCTCCACTTT.

This clonotype was detected a few times. The gene calls are TRBV2 and TRBJ1-5, with D hard to call. This CDR3 region has 13 residues. Germline V CDR1 and CDR2: SNHLY, FYNNEI. Trimming took 3 bases from V and 1 from J, leaving 4 bases between them. CDR3 DNA sequence: TGTGCCAGCAGTGAGGGCAGCAATCAGCCCCAGCATTTT. Translated, it gives CASSEGSNQPQHF.

This chain connects TRBV19 to TRBJ1-2, with 8 bases that match TRBD1. This CDR3 has 13 residues. The junction had 6 bases not matched to a gene; V was cut back by 10 bases and J by 2 bases. Germline CDR1 is LNHDA and CDR2 is SQIVND (reference sequence). CDR3 region: CATRQGLNYGYTF. The CDR3 nucleotides read TGTGCCACCCGACAGGGGCTAAACTATGGCTACACCTTC.